Shown below are 12 T cell receptor beta chains from a single sample sequenced in a study of blood T cell repertoires in COVID-19. Clones were sequenced by immunoSEQ multiplex PCR, and TCRdb holds only the in-frame ones, with some missing. The table lists about 98,000 clones, roughly nine tenths of them singletons. The sample comprised peripheral blood. Source of these receptors: a man between 65 and 85 years old with acute or convalescent COVID-19.

Comments on this clone: This CDR3 is also generated by other DNA sequences in the sample. The chain is built from TRBV3-1 (or the pseudogene TRBV3-2) and TRBJ2-1, with D unresolved. This CDR3 region has 14 residues. The germline V gene encodes CDR1 LGHDT and CDR2 YNNKEL (reference sequence). The germline V and J ends were trimmed by 2 bases and 4 bases, with 9 bases remaining between them. The CDR3 DNA reads TGTGCCAGCAGCCAATCCGGAGTATACAATGAGCAGTTCTTC. Its protein product is CASSQSGVYNEQFF.

This clone has just one count. The V and J genes are TRBV11-2 and TRBJ2-5; 9 bases map to TRBD2. The CDR3 sequence is 14 residues long. The germline CDR1 and CDR2 sequences are SGHAT and FQNNGV. Losses at the gene ends were 10 bases for V and 6 bases for J; bases not matched to a gene: 12. The DNA of the CDR3 is TGTGCCACGGGCAAGGCGGGGGGGTCGCAGACCCAGTACTTC. Encoded protein: CATGKAGGSQTQYF.

The V call is TRBV5-4, the J call TRBJ2-7, with 8 positions matching TRBD2. Trimming at V came to 4 bases and at J to 4 bases, leaving 10 bases not matched to a gene. Per germline, CDR1 SGHNT and CDR2 YYREEE (reference sequence). The CDR3 loop spans 15 amino acids. The CDR3 region is CASSQQATSEYEQYF. Written as DNA, the CDR3 is TGTGCCAGCAGCCAGCAGGCGACTAGCGAATACGAGCAGTACTTC.

The V gene is TRBV5-1, the J gene TRBJ2-1; TRBD2 matches 12 bases. The trim removed 4 bases at V and 4 bases at J, leaving 6 bases unmatched. The germline V gene encodes CDR1 SGHRS and CDR2 YFSETQ. This CDR3 region has 16 residues. The CDR3 coding sequence is TGCGCCAGCAGCGCCAGGACTAGCGGGGCATACAATGAGCAGTTCTTC. Amino acids: CASSARTSGAYNEQFF.

This chain connects TRBV4-2 to TRBJ2-2, with 10 bases aligning to TRBD2. The CDR3 is made up of 17 amino acids. CDR1 and CDR2 (germline): LGHNA, YNFKEQ. The V gene end was trimmed by 3 bases and the J gene end by 0 bases; junction bases not matched to a gene: 4. DNA of the CDR3: TGTGCCAGCAGCCAGGAGAGCGGGGGGGCGAACACCGGGGAGCTGTTTTTT. It yields the protein CASSQESGGANTGELFF.

The rearrangement joins TRBV7-9 to TRBJ2-3, with 12 bases matching TRBD2. The CDR3 has 16 amino acids. After removal of 5 bases from V and 2 bases from J, the junction contained 5 bases not matched to a gene. The germline gives CDR1 SEHNR, CDR2 FQNEAQ (reference sequence). Here the CDR3 reads CASSHGLAGTTDTQYF. The CDR3 DNA is TGTGCCAGCAGCCACGGACTAGCGGGGACCACAGATACGCAGTATTTT.

This clone was picked up one time. The V and J genes are TRBV6-4 and TRBJ1-2; 9 bases are shared with TRBD1. The germline V gene encodes CDR1 MRHNA and CDR2 SNTAGT. This CDR3 region has 13 residues. J was trimmed by 8 bases and V by 5 bases; bases with no gene match: 6. CDR3 protein: CASSSGTGFGYTF. DNA for the CDR3: TGTGCCAGCAGTTCCGGGACAGGGTTCGGCTACACCTTC.

This chain joins TRBV5-1 and TRBJ1-2; 12 bases fit TRBD1. The CDR3 runs 14 residues. Trimming at V came to 6 bases and at J to 5 bases, leaving 5 bases not matched to a gene. Germline CDR1 and CDR2: SGHRS and YFSETQ. The CDR3 bases are TGCGCCAGCACTGTGGGACAGGGGGCTTATGGCTACACCTTC. Amino acids: CASTVGQGAYGYTF. Complete variable domain (other parts from reference TRBV5-1 and TRBJ1-2): KAGVTQTPRYLIKTRGQQVTLSCSPISGHRSVSWYQQTPGQGLQFLFEYFSETQRNKGNFPGRFSGRQFSNSRSEMNVSTLELGDSALYLCASTVGQGAYGYTFGSGTRLTVV.

The V call is TRBV2, the J call TRBJ2-3; 7 nucleotides match TRBD1. The CDR3 loop spans 14 amino acids. The J segment lost 1 base and the V segment lost 4 bases, leaving 2 bases of the junction unmatched. Germline V lookup: CDR1 SNHLY, CDR2 FYNNEI. The CDR3 sequence is CASSAQGGTDTQYF. CDR3 bases: TGTGCCAGCAGTGCGCAGGGGGGCACAGATACGCAGTATTTT.

This chain uses TRBV5-5 with TRBJ2-7; 8 nucleotides align to TRBD1. Germline assignment: CDR1 SGHKS and CDR2 YYEKEE (reference sequence). The V and J ends lost 6 bases and 5 bases, in that order; junction bases with no gene match: 16. CDR3 length: 16 residues. This CDR3 reads CASILLRAGGVDEQYF. The CDR3 region has the DNA TGTGCCAGCATCCTCCTCCGGGCAGGGGGCGTTGACGAGCAGTACTTC.

This chain connects TRBV2 to TRBJ2-7; tentative D call: TRBD1 (6 bases). Germline-derived CDR1 and CDR2 are SNHLY and FYNNEI. There are 16 residues in the CDR3. V was trimmed by 2 bases and J by 2 bases, leaving 16 bases between them. CDR3 residues: CASSERTQGMTYEQYF. DNA for the CDR3: TGTGCCAGCAGTGAAAGAACTCAGGGGATGACCTACGAGCAGTACTTC.

The gene calls are TRBV27 and TRBJ2-1, with D perhaps matching TRBD2 (6 bases). The germline gives CDR1 MNHEY, CDR2 SMNVEV (reference sequence). The V end lost 6 bases, the J end lost 1 base, and 7 bases lay between the germline ends. The CDR3 is made up of 13 amino acids. The CDR3 here is CASRGGSYNEQFF. The CDR3 DNA follows: TGTGCCAGCAGGGGGGGTTCCTACAATGAGCAGTTCTTC.